The clone carrying this T cell receptor beta chain was seen only once. Looked up from germline, CDR1 is SGHTA and CDR2 is FQGTGA. This CDR3 contains 13 residues. Trimming shortened V by 5 bases and J by 5 bases, and 11 bases separated the two germline ends. Using immunoSEQ multiplex PCR, the repertoire was profiled, and TCRdb retains in-frame clones only, with some absent. The sample comprises some 110,000 clones, more than 85% of which are singletons, and roughly 2.1% rests with the top ten. This sample is drawn from a study of blood T cell repertoires in COVID-19. The TCR was taken from a man aged 45 to 65 with COVID-19, enrolled during active disease. The genes are TRBV7-3 and TRBJ2-3, with D uncertain. The specimen was peripheral blood. This CDR3 is CASSDRPGDTQYF. The DNA for the CDR3 is TGTGCCAGCAGCGACCGCCCGGGAGATACGCAGTATTTT. Full variable domain (missing parts from reference TRBV7-3 and TRBJ2-3): GAGVSQTPSNKVTEKGKYVELRCDPISGHTALYWYRQSLGQGPEFLIYFQGTGAADDSGLPNDRFFAVRPEGSVSTLKIQRTERGDSAVYLCASSDRPGDTQYFGPGTRLTVL.